The clone carrying this T cell receptor (beta chain) has a count of ten or more. These data are taken from a study of T cells after yellow fever vaccination. MiXCR, run by TCRdb on the 5' RACE reads, gives a single entry per CDR3 protein. The table has around 100,000 distinct CDR3 sequences, around 8% seen once; the top ten hold about 25%. In germline, CDR1 is DFQATT, CDR2 SNEGSKA (reference sequence). Deletions cut 3 bases from V and 3 bases from J, with 14 bases between. The CDR3 covers 14 residues. The source was CD8+ T cells sorted from PBMCs, collected 45 days after the yellow fever booster vaccination. This receptor was obtained from a man aged 25-45 years who received the YFV17D yellow fever vaccine. This chain connects TRBV20-1 to TRBJ2-5; D not certain. CDR3 protein: CSARPTYAEETQYF. CDR3 nucleotide sequence: TGCAGTGCTAGGCCTACCTACGCAGAAGAGACCCAGTACTTC.